The 32 T cell receptor beta chains below come from one sample, sequenced in a study of blood T cell repertoires in COVID-19. The repertoire was sequenced with immunoSEQ multiplex PCR; TCRdb's copy has only in-frame clones and lacks some. Of about 490,000 clones listed, 70% to 90% are singletons. Sequenced input: peripheral blood. Every receptor here comes from a human donor in a cohort sampled during active COVID-19.

The sample holds a few counts of this clone. This rearrangement joins TRBV15 to TRBJ1-6, with D uncertain. Germline V gives CDR1 LNHNV, CDR2 YYDKDF (reference sequence). Trimming removed 6 bases at V and 10 bases at J, with 16 bases between. The CDR3 has 14 residues. CDR3: CATRPEKGGSPLHF. In nucleotides, the CDR3 is TGTGCCACCAGACCGGAGAAGGGAGGCTCACCCCTCCACTTT.

V is TRBV3-1 (or the pseudogene TRBV3-2) and J is TRBJ2-5, with 10 bases aligning to TRBD1. The CDR3 sequence is 15 residues long. V lost 4 bases to trimming and J lost 4 bases; unmatched junction nucleotides: 6. Germline CDR1 and CDR2: LGHDT and YNNKEL (reference sequence). The CDR3 region has the DNA TGTGCCAGCAGCCCGACAGGGGGCATAGGAGAGACCCAGTACTTC. Encoded protein: CASSPTGGIGETQYF.

A remark on this clone: Other nucleotide sequences in the sample specify the same CDR3. The CDR3 region is CASSLTTGSYNEQFF. CDR3 coding DNA: TGTGCCAGCAGCTTAACGACTGGCTCCTACAATGAGCAGTTCTTC. The chain couples TRBV5-4 to TRBJ2-1; D is ambiguous. CDR1 is SGHNT, CDR2 YYREEE, per germline (reference sequence). Between the trimmed V and J ends, which lost 2 bases and 0 bases, there was a span of 9 bases. The CDR3 has 15 residues.

The V and J genes are TRBV5-1 and TRBJ2-1; 7 bases agree with TRBD1. Germline lookup yields CDR1 SGHRS and CDR2 YFSETQ. This CDR3 has 17 amino acids. V trimming: 7 bases; J trimming: 8 bases; junction bases outside the gene matches: 21. CDR3 region: CASRPGLPGQSGHEQFF. The CDR3, as DNA: TGCGCCAGCCGCCCTGGACTTCCGGGACAGTCCGGCCATGAGCAGTTCTTC. The variable domain in full, with the rest retrieved from reference TRBV5-1 and TRBJ2-1, is KAGVTQTPRYLIKTRGQQVTLSCSPISGHRSVSWYQQTPGQGLQFLFEYFSETQRNKGNFPGRFSGRQFSNSRSEMNVSTLELGDSALYLCASRPGLPGQSGHEQFFGPGTRLTVL.

Comments on this clone: Other DNA variants within this sample encode the same CDR3. The chain links TRBV19 to TRBJ2-3, with D unclear. The V gene's germline CDR1 is LNHDA and CDR2 SQIVND (reference sequence). Between the trimmed V and J ends, which lost 3 bases and 2 bases, there was a span of 12 bases. This CDR3 is 15 amino acids long. CDR3 in amino acids: CASSIGRGHTDTQYF. The CDR3 DNA reads as TGTGCCAGTAGTATCGGTCGAGGCCACACAGATACGCAGTATTTT.

This chain links TRBV3-1 (or the pseudogene TRBV3-2) with TRBJ1-2; D gene uncertain. The CDR3 sequence is 12 residues long. The germline CDR1 and CDR2 sequences are LGHDT and YNNKEL (reference sequence). V was trimmed by 4 bases and J by 4 bases, leaving 7 bases between them. This chain's CDR3 is CASSPAGYGYTF. The CDR3 DNA is TGTGCCAGCAGCCCCGCCGGCTATGGCTACACCTTC.

This chain's CDR3 is CASSQDLRTGRGAEAFF. CDR3 nucleotide sequence: TGCGCCAGCAGCCAAGATCTCCGGACAGGGAGAGGGGCTGAAGCTTTCTTT. V gene TRBV4-3 combines with J gene TRBJ1-1; TRBD1 matches 8 bases. CDR1 and CDR2 (germline): LGHNA, YSLEER. This CDR3 has 17 residues. Trimming cost V 0 bases and J 6 bases; bases outside gene matches: 12.

The V and J genes are TRBV6-5 and TRBJ1-1; 11 positions match TRBD1. V lost 10 bases, J lost 6 bases, and 13 bases stayed unmatched. The CDR3 runs 15 residues. Germline V CDR1 and CDR2: MNHEY, SVGAGI. The DNA of the CDR3 is TGTGCCACCCGGACAGGGGGCCTGGGAAGCCCTGAAGCTTTCTTT. Translated: CATRTGGLGSPEAFF.

This clone is a singleton in its sample. The DNA of the CDR3 is TGTGCCAGCAGTCCCCGGGACAGGATTTCAACTAATGAAAAACTGTTTTTT. This encodes CASSPRDRISTNEKLFF. V and J are TRBV6-6 and TRBJ1-4, with 8 bases aligning to TRBD1. CDR3 length: 17 residues. V lost 5 bases to trimming and J lost 0 bases; unmatched junction nucleotides: 8. CDR1 and CDR2 (germline): MNHNY, SVGAGI (reference sequence).

The rearrangement uses TRBV6-2 or TRBV6-3 and TRBJ2-1; tentatively, D is TRBD2 (6 bases). This CDR3 comprises 16 residues. The ends were cut back, 0 bases at V and 3 bases at J, with 12 bases in the middle. Germline V CDR1 and CDR2: MNHEY, SVGEGT. CDR3 nucleotides: TGTGCCAGCAGTTACTCGACACCGGGGGTCTACAATGAGCAGTTCTTC. Encoded protein: CASSYSTPGVYNEQFF.

The chain has TRBV6-2 or TRBV6-3 and TRBJ2-2; TRBD1 agrees at 7 bases. The CDR3 is made up of 15 amino acids. V was clipped by 5 bases and J by 1 base; unmatched bases: 4. CDR1 is MNHEY, CDR2 SVGEGT, per germline. The CDR3 loop reads CASSPGQVNTGELFF. CDR3 coding DNA: TGTGCCAGCAGTCCCGGACAGGTGAACACCGGGGAGCTGTTTTTT.

This sequence joins TRBV9 and TRBJ2-7, with TRBD2 matching 12 bases. After removal of 0 bases from V and 5 bases from J, the junction contained 9 bases not matched to a gene. The CDR3 loop spans 17 amino acids. Germline CDR1 reads SGDLS; CDR2 reads YYNGEE. This chain's CDR3 is CASSVGASGRGLNEQYF. CDR3 DNA: TGTGCCAGCAGCGTAGGGGCTAGCGGGAGGGGACTGAACGAGCAGTACTTC.

J is TRBJ2-2 and V is TRBV30; possibly TRBD2 for D (5 bases). From germline, CDR1 is GTSNPN and CDR2 SVGIG (reference sequence). Trimming took 0 bases from V and 5 from J, leaving 19 bases between them. CDR3 length: 17 amino acids. The CDR3 here is CAWSVRWQSDSTGELFF. In DNA form, the CDR3 reads TGTGCCTGGAGTGTAAGGTGGCAATCGGACTCGACCGGGGAGCTGTTTTTT.

This rearrangement joins TRBV30 to TRBJ2-3; 8 positions agree with TRBD1. The CDR3 contains 15 residues. V lost 1 base and J lost 3; bases outside the gene matches: 6. The germline V gene has CDR1 GTSNPN and CDR2 SVGIG (reference sequence). For the CDR3, the DNA is TGTGCCTGGAGTGGGGCCAGGGGGCGGACAGATACGCAGTATTTT. Translating it yields CAWSGARGRTDTQYF.

The chain is built from TRBV10-3 and TRBJ2-2; unclear D gene. Trimming took off 11 bases at V and 6 bases at J, with 19 bases between the two ends. The CDR3 contains 14 residues. The germline V gene encodes CDR1 ENHRY and CDR2 SYGVKD. The CDR3 sequence: CAATSSGDAGELFF. For the CDR3, the DNA is TGTGCCGCGACCTCTTCGGGTGATGCCGGGGAGCTGTTTTTT.

The rearrangement uses TRBV3-1 (or the pseudogene TRBV3-2) and TRBJ2-5; D is perhaps TRBD2 (5 bases). The CDR3 is made up of 14 amino acids. V lost 3 bases and J 5 bases, leaving 13 bases between the germline ends. Germline CDR1 LGHDT, CDR2 YNNKEL (reference sequence). The CDR3, as DNA: TGTGCCAGCAGCCAGCAGCTAGGCGGGGAGACCCAGTACTTC. The encoded protein is CASSQQLGGETQYF.

The chain is built from TRBV12-3 or TRBV12-4 and TRBJ1-1; D may be TRBD1 (5 bases). The CDR3 has 12 residues. V gave up 6 bases and J gave up 5 bases, with 10 bases separating them. This chain's CDR3 is CASRSRGTEAFF. CDR3 coding DNA: TGTGCCAGCAGATCCCGGGGGACTGAAGCTTTCTTT.

The table lists this clone with many counts. The chain joins TRBV19 to TRBJ2-1, with D possibly TRBD2 on 6 matching bases. Trimming cost V 5 bases and J 6 bases, with 14 bases left between them. The CDR3 totals 14 residues. Per germline, CDR1 LNHDA and CDR2 SQIVND (reference sequence). The CDR3 reads CASSPGPEGNEQFF. CDR3 in DNA: TGTGCCAGTAGTCCGGGACCGGAGGGCAATGAGCAGTTCTTC.

In this sample, this clone turned up a few times. Here the CDR3 reads CASSRGTSGTDTQYF. In nucleotides, the CDR3 is TGTGCCAGCAGCAGGGGGACTAGCGGGACAGATACGCAGTATTTT. V usage is TRBV21-1 and J usage is TRBJ2-3; no DNA check was done on the table's D call, TRBD2. TRBV21-1 counts as a pseudogene. This CDR3 contains 15 residues.

The V gene is TRBV10-2, the J gene TRBJ1-6, with TRBD1 matching 12 bases. The trim removed 5 bases at V and 14 bases at J, leaving 19 bases unmatched. Germline CDR1 and CDR2: WSHSY and SAAADI. The CDR3 totals 18 residues. The CDR3 sequence is CASSLDAPTGTGGRALHF. CDR3 in DNA: TGCGCCAGCAGTCTCGACGCCCCAACCGGGACAGGGGGCAGGGCCCTCCACTTT.

V and J are TRBV25-1 and TRBJ2-5, with D possibly TRBD1 on 6 matching bases. Germline assignment: CDR1 MGHDK and CDR2 SYGVNS. CDR3 length: 12 residues. V was cut by 4 bases and J by 4 bases, with 7 bases left in between. CDR3 bases: TGTGCCAGCAGTGTCAGGGGAGAGACCCAGTACTTC. It yields the protein CASSVRGETQYF.

V is TRBV5-1 and J is TRBJ1-4; weak D call: TRBD1 (5 bases). Per the germline V gene, CDR1 is SGHRS and CDR2 is YFSETQ. The CDR3 has 14 residues. The V end was cut by 0 bases, the J end by 4 bases, with 7 bases between. CDR3 amino acids: CASSLGGFNEKLFF. CDR3 coding DNA: TGCGCCAGCAGCTTGGGGGGCTTTAATGAAAAACTGTTTTTT.

This clone appeared a few times. The gene calls are TRBV7-9 and TRBJ1-5, with 7 bases aligning to TRBD1. Germline V gene lookup returns CDR1 SEHNR and CDR2 FQNEAQ (reference sequence). This CDR3 has 14 residues. J was trimmed by 2 bases and V by 5 bases; bases with no gene match: 3. CDR3 loop: CASSPGTGNQPQHF. The CDR3 DNA sequence: TGTGCCAGCAGCCCTGGGACAGGCAATCAGCCCCAGCATTTT.

The V call is TRBV15, the J call TRBJ1-2; TRBD1 matches at 8 bases. This CDR3 is built from 14 residues. Germline V gives CDR1 LNHNV, CDR2 YYDKDF (reference sequence). V shed 1 base, J shed 5 bases, and the junction held 3 bases outside the gene matches. The DNA for the CDR3 is TGTGCCACCAGCAGAGGCACAGGGGGGTATGGCTACACCTTC. It encodes CATSRGTGGYGYTF.

The V gene is TRBV4-3, the J gene TRBJ2-7; 10 positions agree with TRBD2. The germline V gene has CDR1 LGHNA and CDR2 YSLEER. The CDR3 covers 17 residues. The V and J ends lost 0 bases and 4 bases, in that order; junction bases with no gene match: 9. CDR3 residues: CASSQDFGASGSYEQYF. The DNA of the CDR3 is TGCGCCAGCAGCCAAGATTTTGGGGCTAGCGGGAGTTACGAGCAGTACTTC.

This rearrangement joins TRBV2 to TRBJ2-3; D gene ambiguous. There are 12 residues in the CDR3. V was clipped by 6 bases and J by 3 bases, with 7 bases between them. The germline CDR1 and CDR2 sequences are SNHLY and FYNNEI. The CDR3 sequence: CASSEKTDTQYF. Here the CDR3 DNA reads TGTGCCAGCAGCGAGAAGACAGATACGCAGTATTTT.

This clone was recorded once. The same CDR3 is also encoded by other DNA sequences in this sample. This chain links TRBV11-3 with TRBJ2-1, with 8 bases aligning to TRBD1. This CDR3 contains 14 residues. CDR1 is SGHNT and CDR2 is YENEEA in the germline V gene. The J segment lost 4 bases and the V segment lost 2 bases, leaving 1 base of the junction unmatched. The CDR3 region is CASSLTGGYNEQFF. The CDR3 region has the DNA TGTGCCAGCAGCTTAACAGGGGGTTACAATGAGCAGTTCTTC.

This clone appeared a single time. This CDR3 is CAISPSGTGGTDTQYF. CDR3 nucleotides: TGTGCCATCAGCCCGTCCGGGACAGGGGGAACAGATACGCAGTATTTT. The chain recombines TRBV10-3 with TRBJ2-3; 11 bases map to TRBD1. This CDR3 spans 16 amino acids. CDR1 and CDR2 (germline): ENHRY, SYGVKD. V gave up 6 bases and J gave up 3 bases; unmatched junction bases: 8.

The chain links TRBV6-5 to TRBJ1-2; 12 bases agree with TRBD1. The CDR3 has 15 residues. Per germline, CDR1 MNHEY and CDR2 SVGAGI. J was trimmed by 6 bases and V by 8 bases; bases with no gene match: 10. The CDR3 coding sequence is TGTGCCAGCCGAGACCGGGACAGGGGGCAGGATGGCTACACCTTC. It is translated as CASRDRDRGQDGYTF.

The chain is built from TRBV2 and TRBJ2-7; no definite D call. Germline values: CDR1 SNHLY, CDR2 FYNNEI. V was cut by 5 bases and J by 7 bases, with 12 bases left in between. The CDR3 is 12 amino acids. The CDR3 protein is CASSFPPREQYF. Here the CDR3 DNA reads TGTGCCAGCAGTTTCCCCCCTAGGGAGCAGTACTTC.

This clone was counted only a few times. The genes are TRBV30 and TRBJ2-7; weak D call: TRBD2 (6 bases). Deletions cut 0 bases from V and 5 bases from J, with 17 bases between. The CDR3 is 15 residues long. The germline V gene has CDR1 GTSNPN and CDR2 SVGIG (reference sequence). CDR3 amino acids: CAWSVFGRYRDEQYF. The CDR3, as DNA: TGTGCCTGGAGTGTCTTCGGGAGATATAGGGACGAGCAGTACTTC.

The CDR3 sequence is CASSLVGTSKTDTQYF. The DNA of the CDR3 is TGTGCCAGCAGCTTGGTCGGGACTAGCAAGACAGATACGCAGTATTTT. The rearrangement links TRBV5-6 to TRBJ2-3; 9 bases map to TRBD2. Germline CDR1 is SGHDT and CDR2 is YYEEEE. Trimming cost V 0 bases and J 3 bases; bases outside gene matches: 5. This CDR3 has 16 amino acids.